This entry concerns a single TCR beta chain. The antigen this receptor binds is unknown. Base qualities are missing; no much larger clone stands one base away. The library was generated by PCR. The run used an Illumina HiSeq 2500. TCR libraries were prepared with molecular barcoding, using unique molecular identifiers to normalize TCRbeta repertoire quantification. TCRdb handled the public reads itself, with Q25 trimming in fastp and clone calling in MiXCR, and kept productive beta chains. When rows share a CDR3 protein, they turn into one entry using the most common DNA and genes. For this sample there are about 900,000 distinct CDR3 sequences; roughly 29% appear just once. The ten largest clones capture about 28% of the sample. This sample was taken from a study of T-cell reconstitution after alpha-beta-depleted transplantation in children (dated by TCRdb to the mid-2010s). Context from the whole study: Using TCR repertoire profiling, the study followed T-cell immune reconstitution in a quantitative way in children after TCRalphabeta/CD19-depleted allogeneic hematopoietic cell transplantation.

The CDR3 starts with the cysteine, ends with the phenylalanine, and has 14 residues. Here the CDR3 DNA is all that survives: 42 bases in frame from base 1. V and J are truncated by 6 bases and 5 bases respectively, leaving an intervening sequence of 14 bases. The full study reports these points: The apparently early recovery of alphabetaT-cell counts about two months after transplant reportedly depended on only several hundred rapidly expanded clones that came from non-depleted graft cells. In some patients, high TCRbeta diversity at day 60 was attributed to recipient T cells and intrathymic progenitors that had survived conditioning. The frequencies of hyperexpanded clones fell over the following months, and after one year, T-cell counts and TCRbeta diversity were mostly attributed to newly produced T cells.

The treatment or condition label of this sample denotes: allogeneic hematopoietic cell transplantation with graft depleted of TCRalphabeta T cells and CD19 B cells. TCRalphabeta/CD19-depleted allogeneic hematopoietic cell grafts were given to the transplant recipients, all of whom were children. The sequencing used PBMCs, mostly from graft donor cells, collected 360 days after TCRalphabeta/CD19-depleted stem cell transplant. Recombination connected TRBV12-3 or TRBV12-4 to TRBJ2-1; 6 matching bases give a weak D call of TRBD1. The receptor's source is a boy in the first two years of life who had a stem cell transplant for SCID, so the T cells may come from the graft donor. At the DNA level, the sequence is TGTGCCAGCAGCCCCGGGACATTAAACAATGAGCAGTTCTTC. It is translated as CASSPGTLNNEQFF.